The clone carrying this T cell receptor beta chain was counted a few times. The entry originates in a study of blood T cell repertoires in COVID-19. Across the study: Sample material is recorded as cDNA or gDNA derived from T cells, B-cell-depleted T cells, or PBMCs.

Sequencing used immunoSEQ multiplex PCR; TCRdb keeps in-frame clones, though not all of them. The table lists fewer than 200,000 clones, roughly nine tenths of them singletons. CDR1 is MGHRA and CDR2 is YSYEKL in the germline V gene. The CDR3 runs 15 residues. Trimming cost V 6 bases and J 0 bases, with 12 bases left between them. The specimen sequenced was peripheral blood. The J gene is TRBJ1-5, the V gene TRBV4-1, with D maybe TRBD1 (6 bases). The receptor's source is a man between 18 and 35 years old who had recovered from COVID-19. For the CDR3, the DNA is TGCGCCAGCAGGACAGGTTTTAATAGCAATCAGCCCCAGCATTTT. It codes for CASRTGFNSNQPQHF.